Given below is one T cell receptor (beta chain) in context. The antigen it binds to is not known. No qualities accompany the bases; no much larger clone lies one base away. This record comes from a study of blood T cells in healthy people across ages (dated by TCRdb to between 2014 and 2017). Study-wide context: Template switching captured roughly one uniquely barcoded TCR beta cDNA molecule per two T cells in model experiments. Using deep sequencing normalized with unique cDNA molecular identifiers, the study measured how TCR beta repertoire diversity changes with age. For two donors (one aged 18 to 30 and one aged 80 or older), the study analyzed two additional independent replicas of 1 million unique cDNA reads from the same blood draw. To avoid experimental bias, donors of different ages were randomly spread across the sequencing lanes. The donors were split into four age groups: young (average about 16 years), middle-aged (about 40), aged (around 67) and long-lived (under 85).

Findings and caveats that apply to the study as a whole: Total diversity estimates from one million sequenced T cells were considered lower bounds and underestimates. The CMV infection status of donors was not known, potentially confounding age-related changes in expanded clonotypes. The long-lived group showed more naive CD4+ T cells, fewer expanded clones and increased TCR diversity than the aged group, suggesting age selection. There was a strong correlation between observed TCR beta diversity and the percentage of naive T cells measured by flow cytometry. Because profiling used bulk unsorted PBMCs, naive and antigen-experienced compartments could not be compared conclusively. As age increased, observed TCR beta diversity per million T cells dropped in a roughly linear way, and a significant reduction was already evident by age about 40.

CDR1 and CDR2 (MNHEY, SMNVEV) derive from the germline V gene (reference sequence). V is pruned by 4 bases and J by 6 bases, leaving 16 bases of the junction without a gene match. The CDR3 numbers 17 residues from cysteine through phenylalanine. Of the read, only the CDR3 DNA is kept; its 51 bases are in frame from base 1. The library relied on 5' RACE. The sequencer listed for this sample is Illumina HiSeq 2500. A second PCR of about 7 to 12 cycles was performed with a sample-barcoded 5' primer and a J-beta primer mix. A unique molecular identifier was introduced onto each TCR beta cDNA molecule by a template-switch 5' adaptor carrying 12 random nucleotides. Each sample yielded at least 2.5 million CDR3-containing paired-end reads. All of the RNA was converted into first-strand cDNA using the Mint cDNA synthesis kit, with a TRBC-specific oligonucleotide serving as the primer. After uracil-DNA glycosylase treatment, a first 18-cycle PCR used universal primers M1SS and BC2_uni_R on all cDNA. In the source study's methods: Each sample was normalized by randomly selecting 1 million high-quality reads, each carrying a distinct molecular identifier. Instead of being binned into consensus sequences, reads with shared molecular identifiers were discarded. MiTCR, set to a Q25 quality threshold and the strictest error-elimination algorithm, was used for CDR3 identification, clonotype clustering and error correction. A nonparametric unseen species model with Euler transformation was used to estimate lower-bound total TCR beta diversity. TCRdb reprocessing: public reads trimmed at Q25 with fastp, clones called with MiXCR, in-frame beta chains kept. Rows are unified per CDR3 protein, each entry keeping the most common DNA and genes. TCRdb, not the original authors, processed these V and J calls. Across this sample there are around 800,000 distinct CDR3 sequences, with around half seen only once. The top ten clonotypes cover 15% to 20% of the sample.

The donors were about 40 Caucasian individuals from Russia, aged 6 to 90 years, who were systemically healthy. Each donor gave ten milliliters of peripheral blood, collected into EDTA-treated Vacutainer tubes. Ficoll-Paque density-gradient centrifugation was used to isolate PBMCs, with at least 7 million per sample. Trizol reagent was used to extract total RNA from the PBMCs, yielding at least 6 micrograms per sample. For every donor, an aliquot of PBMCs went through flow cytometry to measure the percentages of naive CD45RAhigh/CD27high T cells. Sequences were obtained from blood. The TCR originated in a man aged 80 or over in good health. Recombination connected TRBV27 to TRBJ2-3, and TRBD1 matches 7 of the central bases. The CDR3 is CASSSRTGVGSGDTQYF. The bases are TGTGCCAGCAGTTCTCGTACAGGGGTCGGCTCAGGGGATACGCAGTATTTT.